Listed below are T cell receptor beta chains from one sample, sequenced in a study of CD8+CD57+ T cells in acquired aplastic anemia. MiXCR was run by TCRdb on the reads, yielding one entry per CDR3 protein. There are a few hundred thousand distinct CDR3 sequences in the sample; 61% occur only once, and about 31% lies in the top ten. Specimen: sorted CD4+, CD8+, or CD8+CD57+ T cells (not recorded which) from PBMCs. Source of these receptors: a human donor in good health. CDR3s include the opening cysteine and the closing phenylalanine or tryptophan. A D gene is named only where the DNA matches it firmly. A clone size is listed for some rows: how often the clone was seen (once, few, many), or a class if it is expanded.

size	V	J	D	CDR3	DNA
-	TRBV24-1	TRBJ1-2	-	CATSDFGGQGYTF	TGTGCCACCAGTGATTTCGGGGGCCAGGGCTACACCTTC
-	TRBV11-2	TRBJ1-6	-	CASSLGRVPLHF	TGTGCCAGCAGCTTAGGCAGGGTACCCCTCCACTTT
many	TRBV6-6	TRBJ1-5	TRBD1	CASSYGTGSNQPQHF	TGTGCCAGCAGTTACGGGACAGGAAGCAATCAGCCCCAGCATTTT
many	TRBV4-3	TRBJ2-1	-	CASSQDLLSSYNEQFF	TGCGCCAGCAGCCAAGATCTGCTTAGCTCCTACAATGAGCAGTTCTTC
many	TRBV20-1	TRBJ2-1	TRBD2	CSARNPNPNSGRAYNEQFF	TGCAGTGCTAGAAATCCAAACCCTAATAGCGGGAGGGCGTACAATGAGCAGTTCTTC
few	TRBV3-1	TRBJ2-7	-	CATSHDVTYEQYF	TGTGCCACAAGCCACGACGTAACCTACGAGCAGTACTTC
-	TRBV5-1	TRBJ2-2	-	CASSLDYGGGLGGELFF	TGCGCCAGCAGCTTGGATTATGGAGGGGGGCTCGGCGGGGAGCTGTTTTTT
-	TRBV2	TRBJ2-3	-	CASVGASGGLAGTQYF	TGTGCCAGCGTCGGGGCGTCGGGGGGCCTCGCAGGTACGCAGTATTTT
many	TRBV20-1	TRBJ2-2	TRBD2	CSARVGTSDTGELFF	TGCAGTGCTAGAGTTGGGACTAGCGACACCGGGGAGCTGTTTTTT
many	TRBV12-3/TRBV12-4	TRBJ2-7	TRBD1	CASSLATGTADEQYF	TGTGCCAGCAGTCTCGCTACCGGGACAGCGGACGAGCAGTACTTC
many	TRBV9	TRBJ2-3	TRBD1	CASSVEGQGVLTDTQYF	TGTGCCAGCAGCGTAGAAGGACAGGGGGTTTTGACAGATACGCAGTATTTT
many	TRBV4-1	TRBJ1-2	TRBD1	CASNPVMTGINYGYTF	TGCGCCAGCAATCCCGTCATGACAGGGATTAACTATGGCTACACCTTC
-	TRBV7-2	TRBJ2-1	-	CASSPPRDVSSYNEQFF	TGTGCCAGCAGCCCACCGAGGGACGTAAGCTCCTACAATGAGCAGTTCTTC
-	TRBV4-3	TRBJ1-1	-	CASSQGRHGNTEAFF	TGCGCCAGCAGCCAAGGGCGGCACGGGAACACTGAAGCTTTCTTT
many	TRBV9	TRBJ2-7	TRBD1	CASSGQGDYEQYF	TGTGCCAGCAGCGGACAGGGGGACTACGAGCAGTACTTC
-	TRBV7-4	TRBJ2-1	TRBD2	CASSLELAGANEQFF	TGTGCCAGCAGCTTAGAGCTAGCGGGAGCGAATGAGCAGTTCTTC
many	TRBV15	TRBJ2-6	-	CATSRQGMGSGANVLTF	TGTGCCACCAGCAGACAGGGGATGGGCTCTGGGGCCAACGTCCTGACTTTC
many	TRBV5-4	TRBJ1-2	-	CASSPRGARGYTF	TGTGCCAGCAGCCCCCGCGGGGCCCGCGGCTACACCTTC
many	TRBV10-2	TRBJ2-3	-	CASSDQGSTDTQYF	TGCGCCAGCAGTGATCAGGGTTCCACAGATACGCAGTATTTT
-	TRBV20-1	TRBJ2-3	TRBD1	CSAREMGQPTDTQYF	TGCAGTGCTAGAGAAATGGGACAGCCCACAGATACGCAGTATTTT
many	TRBV6-5	TRBJ2-2	TRBD2	CASQGGGVTGELFF	TGTGCCAGCCAAGGCGGGGGGGTAACCGGGGAGCTGTTTTTT
-	TRBV5-8	TRBJ2-5	-	CASSPRVAETQYF	TGTGCCAGCAGCCCCAGGGTCGCAGAGACCCAGTACTTC
many	TRBV7-2	TRBJ1-6	TRBD1	CASSITGGLYNSPLHF	TGTGCCAGCAGCATCACAGGGGGCCTCTATAATTCACCCCTCCACTTT
-	TRBV4-2	TRBJ2-5	-	CASSQDPGGEETQYF	TGTGCCAGCAGCCAAGATCCCGGCGGGGAGGAGACCCAGTACTTC
-	TRBV12-3/TRBV12-4	TRBJ1-3	-	CASSLSGQLFSGNTIYF	TGTGCCAGCAGTTTATCCGGACAGCTCTTCTCTGGAAACACCATATATTTT
-	TRBV25-1	TRBJ2-1	TRBD2	CASSPGLAGELSYNEQFF	TGTGCCAGCAGCCCGGGACTAGCGGGAGAATTGTCCTACAATGAGCAGTTCTTC
many	TRBV9	TRBJ1-6	-	CASSNINSPLHF	TGTGCCAGCAGCAATATTAATTCACCCCTCCACTTT
-	TRBV2	TRBJ2-7	-	CASTPSTASGEQYF	TGTGCCAGCACTCCCTCCACTGCGTCAGGGGAGCAGTACTTC
-	TRBV5-4	TRBJ1-1	-	CASSFQGGYTEAFF	TGTGCCAGCAGCTTCCAGGGAGGGTACACTGAAGCTTTCTTT
-	TRBV9	TRBJ1-2	-	CASYRQNYGYTF	TGTGCCAGCTATCGACAGAACTATGGCTACACCTTC
-	TRBV10-3	TRBJ2-7	-	CAISYEAGVSYEQYF	TGTGCCATCAGCTATGAAGCAGGGGTTTCTTACGAGCAGTACTTC
-	TRBV12-3/TRBV12-4	TRBJ1-3	-	CASSPGYTIYF	TGTGCCAGCAGTCCAGGGTACACCATATATTTT
few	TRBV7-2	TRBJ1-5	-	CASSLERGQPQHF	TGTGCCAGCAGCCTAGAAAGGGGCCAGCCCCAGCATTTT
-	TRBV9	TRBJ2-7	TRBD1	CASSAPTRGHEQYF	TGTGCCAGCAGCGCACCAACCAGGGGGCACGAGCAGTACTTC
once	TRBV5-1	TRBJ1-2	-	CASTSDRPNYGYTF	TGCGCCAGCACCTCGGACAGACCTAACTATGGCTACACCTTC
-	TRBV10-3	TRBJ2-7	TRBD1	CAISESGQGAGEQYF	TGTGCCATCAGTGAGTCTGGACAGGGGGCGGGGGAGCAGTACTTC
once	TRBV25-1	TRBJ2-3	TRBD2	CASSEPSAGGPTDTQYF	TGTGCCAGCAGTGAGCCCTCGGCGGGAGGGCCGACAGATACGCAGTATTTT
-	TRBV7-2	TRBJ2-5	TRBD2	CASTNGGAQETQYF	TGTGCCAGCACTAACGGGGGGGCCCAAGAGACCCAGTACTTC
-	TRBV15	TRBJ1-3	-	CATSRGPGNTIYF	TGTGCCACCAGCAGAGGTCCTGGAAACACCATATATTTT
many	TRBV27	TRBJ2-7	-	CASSSLGQIYEQYF	TGTGCCAGCAGTTCATTAGGGCAGATCTACGAGCAGTACTTC
-	TRBV7-2	TRBJ1-1	-	CASSLTSGEAFF	TGTGCCAGCAGCTTAACTTCAGGGGAAGCTTTCTTT
-	TRBV19	TRBJ1-2	TRBD1	CASSIDRDWSRGYTF	TGTGCCAGTAGTATCGACAGGGATTGGAGTAGAGGCTACACCTTC
many	TRBV7-8	TRBJ2-7	-	CASSFGGTYEQYF	TGTGCCAGTAGTTTCGGCGGGACCTACGAGCAGTACTTC
-	TRBV6-6	TRBJ2-1	TRBD2	CASSYIASGGDEQFF	TGTGCCAGCAGTTACATTGCTAGCGGGGGCGATGAGCAGTTCTTC
many	TRBV9	TRBJ2-1	TRBD1	CASKSGQADFYNEQFF	TGTGCCAGCAAGTCCGGACAGGCCGACTTTTACAATGAGCAGTTCTTC
many	TRBV5-1	TRBJ1-2	TRBD1	CASSYGTGYGYTF	TGCGCCAGCAGCTACGGGACAGGCTATGGCTACACCTTC
-	TRBV11-2	TRBJ2-7	-	CASSAGAGSYEQYF	TGTGCCAGCAGCGCAGGGGCAGGCTCCTACGAGCAGTACTTC
many	TRBV27	TRBJ1-5	-	CASADVSRQPQHF	TGTGCCAGCGCCGATGTGAGTCGACAGCCCCAGCATTTT
-	TRBV29-1	TRBJ2-7	-	CSVSDSGVLGSYEQYF	TGCAGCGTTTCGGACAGCGGAGTTTTAGGCTCCTACGAGCAGTACTTC
many	TRBV3-1	TRBJ1-5	TRBD1	CASSQVGTGDGAQPQHF	TGTGCCAGCAGCCAAGTGGGGACAGGGGATGGTGCTCAGCCCCAGCATTTT
many	TRBV20-1	TRBJ2-2	-	CSARDVDRGELFF	TGCAGTGCTAGAGATGTAGATCGAGGGGAGCTGTTTTTT
many	TRBV6-1	TRBJ2-1	-	CASSDNEQFF	TGTGCCAGCAGCGACAATGAGCAGTTCTTC
many	TRBV6-5	TRBJ1-1	-	CASSYRAIGGEAFF	TGTGCCAGCAGTTACCGGGCCATCGGGGGTGAAGCTTTCTTT
many	TRBV20-1	TRBJ1-6	-	CSATPRGLLYSYNSPLHF	TGCAGTGCTACCCCCCGGGGACTGCTCTACTCCTATAATTCACCCCTCCACTTT
-	TRBV5-4	TRBJ1-1	TRBD1	CATTGTGGTEAFF	TGTGCCACCACCGGGACAGGCGGAACTGAAGCTTTCTTT
-	TRBV7-8	TRBJ1-2	-	CASSLEMGTDNGYTF	TGTGCCAGCAGCTTAGAGATGGGGACGGATAATGGCTACACCTTC
few	TRBV20-1	TRBJ2-7	TRBD2	CSALQREKYEQYF	TGCAGTGCTCTTCAGCGGGAGAAGTACGAGCAGTACTTC
-	TRBV25-1	TRBJ2-3	-	CASSEVSRTGAAQYF	TGTGCCAGCAGTGAAGTGAGTAGGACGGGGGCCGCGCAGTATTTT
-	TRBV29-1	TRBJ1-2	-	CSVEDVNGGDYGYTF	TGCAGCGTTGAAGATGTAAATGGGGGGGACTATGGCTACACCTTC
many	TRBV12-3/TRBV12-4	TRBJ2-7	-	CASSSEAVYEQYF	TGTGCCAGCAGTTCAGAAGCTGTCTACGAGCAGTACTTC